This TCR beta chain was captured by sequencing in a study of cytomegalovirus exposure and HLA in healthy donors (dated by TCRdb to the late 2010s). Turning to the overall study: According to an earlier analysis of 450 to 650 of the donors, some 170 million T cells yielded roughly 100 million unique TCR beta sequences and about 300 Gb of sequence data. About 280 gigabases of sequencing data and around 80 million unique TCR sequences made up an early release that covered some 640 HLA-typed donors. The genetic ancestry cluster associated with self-reported Caucasian donors included about 84% of the 300 to 450 genotyped donors. The study aimed to test whether signatures of past pathogen exposure could be identified by cataloging public T cell receptors. Using immunosequencing, the study profiled T cell repertoires from 550 to 750 subjects and related those repertoires to cytomegalovirus serostatus. Along with the approximately 600-subject first cohort, a separate validation cohort of over 90 different subjects was used. To predict cytomegalovirus infection status, the study brought together high-throughput TCR immunosequencing, statistical association of individual TCRs with disease status, and machine learning. A later analysis re-analyzed previously published TCR beta repertoires from roughly 690 donors and added high-resolution HLA genotyping to study TCR occurrence patterns. In the later analysis, no new phenotypic data were used to find candidate immune exposures; instead, reliance was placed on TCR beta sequences and their occurrence across donors. In an earlier analysis of about 590 of the donors, high-throughput TCR beta sequencing was used to judge whether each TCR beta V gene segment behaved as functional or pseudogenic. Donor age, sex, ethnicity and CMV serostatus were compiled alongside the repertoire data. A later genetic analysis used genome-wide SNP genotypes for about three fifths of the roughly 700 donors, treating that subset as a discovery cohort. Every discovery cohort repertoire had been produced on one sequencing platform. HLA typing included class I and class II loci at four-digit resolution. Typing coverage varied by locus: roughly 620-640 donors for A, B, C, DRB1 and DQB1; approximately 520 for DQA1; over 600 for DPA1; fewer than 480 for DPB1. Four or five DR-DQ haplotypes were handled as single units for association and clustering because linkage in the cohort was strong. Across 300 to 400 genotyped donors of the cohort, an average of roughly 250,000 unique TCR beta nucleotide sequences per donor were sequenced, and roughly a sixth of those sequences were non-productive. Overall study results and their limits: Across donors, most TCR sequences were observed very rarely, whereas some public TCRs were present in many individuals. In both the original and validation cohorts, the classifier was reported to diagnose cytomegalovirus status with high specificity and sensitivity. In the study, about 150 TCR beta chains were listed as associated with cytomegalovirus. For the cohort, immune exposure information was limited to CMV serostatus. In an earlier analysis of a few hundred of the donors, most TCR beta V segments were observed in productive rearrangements about 87% or about 30% of the time, broadly matching IMGT annotations. The earlier analysis of fewer than 750 of the donors excluded over 15 rarely observed V segments, including chromosome 9 orphons, because counts were too low. This cohort had only TCR beta chains sequenced, and the lack of alpha or paired-chain data limited which features could be detected. Specific HLA alleles were associated with 16,951 TCR beta sequences at a false discovery rate of 0.05 in a later analysis. Several of the top co-occurrence clusters appeared to be linked to parvovirus B19, influenza, CMV and Epstein-Barr virus, according to a later analysis. Presence/absence analyses assumed roughly uniform sequencing depth across donors, an assumption that may not hold. According to a later analysis, most CMV-associated TCR beta chains appeared to be HLA-restricted, and the HLA associations seemed to be driven largely by CMV exposure. According to a later genetic analysis, donors in an Asian-associated ancestry cluster had fewer N-insertions in productive TCRs than the approximately 630-donor mean. Because HLA typing was missing for some donors at each locus, association tests included only the typed subset. A cluster of highly shared sequence variants was judged likely to represent a technical artifact of the sequencing pipeline. A later analysis found that TCR association rates varied across HLA loci, with DRB1 alleles showing the most associated TCRs and HLA-C alleles the fewest. A further reported finding was that TCR beta sequences accurately predicted the HLA-A and HLA-B alleles for most subjects in the first cohort. Compared with equally common non-associated chains, HLA-associated TCR beta chains in a later analysis were more clonally expanded and had lower generation probabilities. Assigning TCR associations to individual alleles was difficult when HLA alleles, especially DR and DQ, strongly co-occurred. The 87-base-pair reads could not distinguish some IMGT-functional V segments, including TRBV6-2 and TRBV6-3, so those segments were excluded. Correlated functional status among segregating V segments might reflect linkage disequilibrium, but an unknown experimental factor could not be ruled out. The authors suggested that the approach could potentially be generalized to other disease states and immunological phenotypes. An association between a missense DCLRE1C variant and V-gene and J-gene trimming of TCR beta chains was found in a later genetic analysis and replicated in an independent cohort. A few of the identified cytomegalovirus-associated TCR beta chains were confirmed in vitro to be specific for cytomegalovirus antigens.

From the cysteine up to the phenylalanine, the CDR3 has a length of 14 residues. Only CDR3 DNA is held: 42 bases, read in frame from base 1. Unmatched junction bases come to 7, with V trimmed by 4 bases and J by 7 bases. The germline V gene sets CDR1 to SGHRS and CDR2 to YFSETQ. Of note for this clone: The specificity of this receptor is unknown. Base qualities are not provided; no much larger clone lies one nucleotide away.

In total, approximately 700 healthy bone marrow donors made up the cohort. All cohort members were sampled while nominally healthy, although unrecorded immune exposures were likely present. The donor was CMV seronegative and was included in the group of 352 seronegative cohort members. A peripheral blood sample was provided by each donor, and peripheral blood mononuclear cells were used for TCR beta sequencing. Genomic DNA was extracted from the blood cell samples with the Qiagen DNeasy Blood Extraction Kit. The method was the immunoSEQ multiplex PCR assay. The multiplex PCR relied on a mix of 60 forward primers for TCR Vbeta segments and 13 reverse primers for TCR Jbeta segments. Amplification of the CDR3 region of rearranged TCR beta genes was performed with a multiplex PCR assay on genomic DNA. On the Illumina HiSeq System, the amplified TCR beta libraries were sequenced as 87-base-pair reads. Per the authors' processing: In a later analysis, approximately 74 million unique TCR beta chains were counted across the approximately 640 repertoires, and some 10 million of these chains were shared by at least two donors. To remove PCR and sequencing errors, raw reads were error-corrected and collapsed into unique sequences using a nearest-neighbor algorithm that merged closely related sequences. To assign V, D and J gene segments, CDR3 sequences were aligned to IMGT reference sequences. Each retained sequence needed at least a six-nucleotide match to both a V gene segment and a J gene segment. A rearrangement was called productive if the CDR3 had no stop codons and remained in frame with V and J, and every other rearrangement was called non-productive. Following IMGT convention, CDR3 was defined as the stretch from the second conserved V-encoded cysteine up to the conserved J-encoded phenylalanine. The earlier analysis of about 590 of the donors excluded sequences that lacked an unambiguous match to a single V gene segment. In an earlier analysis of some 590 of the donors, a V segment was called functional when productive rearrangements were above 56.7%, and segregating when the standard deviation between donors exceeded 5%. A statistical classification framework was developed to diagnose cytomegalovirus status using the catalog of TCR beta chain sequences. A later analysis assigned V and J genes by comparing TCR nucleotide sequences with IMGT/GENE-DB human TR gene sequences. A later analysis assigned CDR3 sequences and most-parsimonious VDJ recombination scenarios with the TCRdist pipeline. In a later analysis, each TCR beta chain was defined by its CDR3 amino acid sequence together with its V-gene family, and reads lacking a unique V-gene family were excluded. As a way to deal with suspected cross-contamination and a sequencing artifact, a later analysis dropped 450 to 600 nucleotide sequences that were highly shared and had low generation probability. A later analysis calculated a clonal expansion index for each public chain from normalized within-repertoire ranks of inferred template counts. In a later analysis, generation probabilities were computed using a VDJ recombination model fitted to out-of-frame rearrangements, and the results were checked against IGoR. In a later analysis, TCR-TCR, TCR-HLA and TCR-CMV co-occurrence was scored with hypergeometric tests, and a repertoire-size bias correction was applied to TCR pairs. A later analysis estimated false discovery rates by permuting HLA or CMV assignments 20 times. In a later analysis, co-occurring TCRs were grouped using DBSCAN, and TCRdist sequence similarity was added for clustering within HLA-allele-positive subsets. Repertoires with fewer than 30,000 or more than 120,000 public chains, plus five repertoires with anomalous nucleotide sharing, were excluded from co-occurrence clustering. This immuneACCESS table, as held by TCRdb, lists in-frame sequences with V and J called but not all clones. Of the missing ones, under half trace to an unresolved V gene in checked studies; the others have no known cause. V, J and clone size derive from that table, while D and trimming were established from the DNA sequence. The sample yields 87,000 or so clones; 7.6% were counted once. Clones ranked in the top ten supply 2% to 2.5% of the sample.

The chain is assembled from TRBV5-1 and TRBJ1-3, and 8 bases in between align with TRBD1. The material sequenced was PBMCs. This TCR was sampled from a man aged 50 to 60 in good health and CMV-seronegative. The CDR3 here reads CASSPGQGSNTIYF. The nucleotide sequence reads TGCGCCAGCAGCCCCGGACAGGGCTCGAACACCATATATTTT.